These 27 T cell receptor beta chains were sequenced from one sample in a study of CD8 T cells in ankylosing spondylitis. Broader study findings: Blood from ankylosing spondylitis patients appeared to carry a characteristic roughly eight-variant TCR beta motif.

The antigens these receptors bind are not known. TCRdb re-derived calls from the 5' RACE reads in MiXCR, one entry per CDR3 protein. The sample includes around 440,000 distinct CDR3 sequences, approximately 17% of them seen just once. Sample: blood, either unsorted or a sorted T cell fraction (not recorded which). The receptors here all came from a male donor with ankylosing spondylitis.

The V call is TRBV5-5, the J call TRBJ2-7, with a tentative D call TRBD2 (6 bases). CDR3 length: 15 amino acids. Germline CDR1 reads SGHKS; CDR2 reads YYEKEE (reference sequence). V dropped 2 bases and J dropped 0 bases, with 12 bases sitting between them. The CDR3 DNA reads as TGTGCCAGCAGCTTAGGGGACTCAGCCTCCTACGAGCAGTACTTC. Protein sequence: CASSLGDSASYEQYF.

The CDR3 region is CASSLSSGENIQYF. For the CDR3, the DNA is TGTGCCAGCAGCTTATCTAGCGGCGAAAACATTCAGTACTTC. V is TRBV7-9 and J is TRBJ2-4, with 7 bases matching TRBD2. Germline CDR1 reads SEHNR; CDR2 reads FQNEAQ (reference sequence). The V segment lost 2 bases and the J segment 5 bases; nucleotides outside the gene matches: 3. The CDR3 contains 14 residues.

This clonotype was counted a few times. This sequence joins TRBV11-2 and TRBJ2-1; 9 positions match TRBD1. The germline V gene encodes CDR1 SGHAT and CDR2 FQNNGV. CDR3 length: 13 amino acids. The J segment lost 15 bases and the V segment lost 6 bases, leaving 12 bases of the junction unmatched. CDR3 loop: CASRPGQGTAGFF. The CDR3, as DNA: TGTGCCAGCAGACCGGGACAGGGTACCGCGGGGTTCTTC.

The chain combines TRBV7-2 with TRBJ1-6; weak D call: TRBD1 (6 bases). The germline V and J ends were trimmed by 2 bases and 8 bases, with 13 bases remaining between them. The CDR3 totals 15 residues. Germline CDR1 SGHTA, CDR2 FQGNSA. The CDR3 here is CASSLKQQGYSPLHF. The DNA of the CDR3 is TGTGCCAGCAGCTTAAAGCAACAGGGATATTCACCCCTCCACTTT.

The sample holds a few counts of this clonotype. The chain links TRBV5-5 to TRBJ1-3; the D is unclear. Germline loops: CDR1 SGHKS, CDR2 YYEKEE (reference sequence). This CDR3 region has 15 residues. Trimming removed 2 bases at V and 4 bases at J, with 13 bases between. The CDR3 loop reads CASSFYRRDGNTIYF. DNA for the CDR3: TGTGCCAGCAGCTTCTATAGGAGAGACGGAAACACCATATATTTT.

The rearrangement links TRBV9 to TRBJ2-2; D might be TRBD2 (7 bases). Looked up from germline, CDR1 is SGDLS and CDR2 is YYNGEE. Between the trimmed V and J ends, which lost 6 bases and 4 bases, there was a span of 13 bases. The CDR3 extends over 14 amino acids. This CDR3 is CASNLGGATGELFF. The CDR3 region has the DNA TGTGCCAGCAACTTGGGGGGGGCCACCGGGGAGCTGTTTTTT. The variable domain in full, completed from reference TRBV9 and TRBJ2-2, reads DSGVTQTPKHLITATGQRVTLRCSPRSGDLSVYWYQQSLDQGLQFLIQYYNGEERAKGNILERFSAQQFPDLHSELNLSSLELGDSALYFCASNLGGATGELFFGEGSRLTVL.

V and J are TRBV11-2 and TRBJ2-1, with 11 bases aligning to TRBD2. Germline V gene sequence: CDR1 SGHAT, CDR2 FQNNGV. This CDR3 has 16 amino acids. The trim removed 4 bases at V and 0 bases at J, leaving 2 bases unmatched. DNA of the CDR3: TGTGCCAGCAGCTGGACTAGCGGGCACTCCTACAATGAGCAGTTCTTC. This encodes CASSWTSGHSYNEQFF.

This clonotype has a count of ten or more. The rearrangement links TRBV5-1 to TRBJ1-4; a weak D match, TRBD1 (6 bases). Germline lookup yields CDR1 SGHRS and CDR2 YFSETQ. This CDR3 region has 14 residues. Trimming took 4 bases from V and 8 from J, leaving 15 bases between them. The CDR3 DNA is TGCGCCAGCAGCCGGGACATGGGAGGAGAAAAACTGTTTTTT. Translated: CASSRDMGGEKLFF.

This clonotype appeared a few times. The chain couples TRBV4-1 to TRBJ2-1, with 7 bases fitting TRBD2. CDR3 length: 16 residues. J gave up 0 bases and V 1 base, and 3 bases lay outside the gene matches. Germline V gives CDR1 MGHRA, CDR2 YSYEKL. The CDR3 nucleotides are TGCGCCAGCAGCCAAGGGTGGACTAGCTCCTACAATGAGCAGTTCTTC. Encoded protein: CASSQGWTSSYNEQFF.

There are many counts of this clonotype. This sequence joins TRBV29-1 and TRBJ1-1; D ambiguous. The CDR3 has 13 amino acids. Trimming took 2 bases from V and 0 from J, leaving 7 bases between them. In germline, CDR1 is SQVTM, CDR2 ANQGSEA. The CDR3 here is CSVEYYMNTEAFF. Here the CDR3 DNA reads TGCAGCGTTGAATATTACATGAACACTGAAGCTTTCTTT.

The chain couples TRBV4-2 to TRBJ1-6; 9 nucleotides line up with TRBD1. The CDR3 has 17 residues. Unmatched junction bases numbered 8, after V lost 2 bases and J lost 6 bases. CDR1 LGHNA and CDR2 YNFKEQ come from the germline V gene. The CDR3, as DNA: TGTGCCAGCAGCCAACCCGGACAGGGGACTCTTAATTCACCCCTCCACTTT. Its protein is CASSQPGQGTLNSPLHF.

The J gene is TRBJ2-5, the V gene TRBV12-3 or TRBV12-4, with TRBD2 matching over 7 bases. The CDR3 is 14 residues long. V shed 6 bases and J 1 base; nucleotides not matched to a gene: 5. The CDR3, as DNA: TGTGCCAGCAGCACCTCGGGGGGCCAAGAGACCCAGTACTTC. It yields the protein CASSTSGGQETQYF.

This clonotype was detected ten times or more. The genes are TRBV12-3 or TRBV12-4 and TRBJ1-6; the D gene is possibly TRBD1 (5 bases). V lost 5 bases and J lost 13, with 15 bases in between. The CDR3 length is 13 residues. DNA for the CDR3: TGTGCCAGCAGTCTCCTCAACAGACAGCCCCTCCACTTT. As protein: CASSLLNRQPLHF.

Only a few counts were recorded for this clonotype. The chain employs TRBV27 and TRBJ1-2; a possible D gene is TRBD1 (5 bases). This CDR3 is 13 amino acids long. V lost 6 bases and J 7 bases, leaving 15 bases between the germline ends. CDR1 MNHEY and CDR2 SMNVEV come from the germline V gene (reference sequence). In DNA, the CDR3 is TGTGCCAGCAGGTGGACAAAGGCCAGTGGCTACACCTTC. Its protein is CASRWTKASGYTF.

V usage is TRBV20-1 and J usage is TRBJ1-5; D ambiguous. The CDR3 runs to 12 residues. V lost 5 bases, J lost 4 bases, and 9 bases lay in between. The germline V gene encodes CDR1 DFQATT and CDR2 SNEGSKA (reference sequence). In DNA, the CDR3 is TGCAGTGCTCGCCGGGAAAATCAGCCCCAGCATTTT. It translates to CSARRENQPQHF.

The rearrangement uses TRBV24-1 and TRBJ2-6, with unresolved D. Per germline, CDR1 KGHDR and CDR2 SFDVKD. This CDR3 has 15 amino acids. V was shortened by 9 bases and J by 1 base, with 12 bases between the two germline ends. The CDR3 sequence is CATSPGQSGANVLTF. In DNA form, the CDR3 reads TGTGCCACCTCTCCGGGCCAATCTGGGGCCAACGTCCTGACTTTC.

The CDR3: CAWNVGPPYEQYF. CDR3 coding DNA: TGTGCCTGGAACGTGGGACCCCCATACGAGCAGTACTTC. V usage is TRBV30 and J usage is TRBJ2-7; perhaps D is TRBD1 or TRBD2 (5 bases each). Trimming left V 4 bases short and J 4 bases short, with 14 bases between. Per germline, CDR1 GTSNPN and CDR2 SVGIG (reference sequence). This CDR3 has 13 residues.

This clonotype was observed a few times. The chain joins TRBV24-1 to TRBJ1-1; D remains ambiguous. Germline V lookup: CDR1 KGHDR, CDR2 SFDVKD. V lost 4 bases and J lost 1, with 9 bases in between. This CDR3 region has 14 residues. The CDR3 loop is CATSDPSQNTEAFF. CDR3 bases: TGTGCCACCAGTGACCCAAGCCAGAACACTGAAGCTTTCTTT.

This clonotype appeared many times. The chain is built from TRBV12-3 or TRBV12-4 and TRBJ2-3; D might be TRBD2 (6 bases). The CDR3 is 13 amino acids. Deletions cut 2 bases from V and 4 bases from J, with 7 bases between. DNA for the CDR3: TGTGCCAGCAGTTTATGGGGGGCAGATACGCAGTATTTT. As protein: CASSLWGADTQYF.

This clonotype was recorded many times. This chain connects TRBV12-3 or TRBV12-4 to TRBJ2-3, with D possibly being TRBD1 (5 bases). This CDR3 has 12 amino acids. Deletions cut 3 bases from V and 5 bases from J, with 6 bases between. The CDR3 sequence: CASSLGQDTQYF. The CDR3 DNA reads as TGTGCCAGCAGTTTGGGGCAAGATACGCAGTATTTT.

This clonotype appeared a few times. The chain combines TRBV9 with TRBJ2-5, with TRBD1 identical over 7 bases. Trimming took 0 bases from V and 4 from J; bases not matched to a gene: 12. The CDR3 consists of 17 residues. Germline V gene sequence: CDR1 SGDLS, CDR2 YYNGEE. In DNA form, the CDR3 reads TGTGCCAGCAGCGTAGGTTCCGGGACAGTCCTTGGAGAGACCCAGTACTTC. Translating gives CASSVGSGTVLGETQYF.

V gene TRBV5-1 combines with J gene TRBJ1-1; D perhaps matches TRBD1 (5 bases). Trimming removed 4 bases at V and 8 bases at J, with 18 bases between. Germline lookup yields CDR1 SGHRS and CDR2 YFSETQ. The CDR3 runs to 14 residues. CDR3 nucleotides: TGCGCCAGCAGCGGGGGACGGGCCAAGGGCGAAGCTTTCTTT. Translated, it gives CASSGGRAKGEAFF.

This clonotype was detected only a few times. The chain links TRBV12-3 or TRBV12-4 to TRBJ2-5; 7 positions agree with TRBD1. The CDR3 is 15 residues long. J lost 2 bases, V lost 6 bases, and 9 bases had no gene match. For the CDR3, the DNA is TGTGCCAGCAGGCAACAGGGGTCCCTACAAGAGACCCAGTACTTC. Its translation is CASRQQGSLQETQYF.

The gene calls are TRBV6-5 and TRBJ1-2; TRBD1 is a possible D gene (5 bases). Germline CDR1 reads MNHEY; CDR2 reads SVGAGI. The CDR3 runs 15 residues. V lost 4 bases, J lost 2 bases, and 14 bases lay in between. CDR3 loop: CASSSAETVNYGYTF. The CDR3 DNA follows: TGTGCCAGCAGTTCCGCCGAGACAGTGAACTATGGCTACACCTTC.

The table lists this clonotype with a few counts. This chain links TRBV11-2 with TRBJ2-1, with 7 bases identical to TRBD2. V lost 0 bases, J lost 3 bases, and 26 bases stayed unmatched. This CDR3 contains 23 residues. CDR1 is SGHAT, CDR2 FQNNGV, per germline. CDR3 sequence reads: CASSLEGEAGSWEVAFDYNEQFF. The CDR3 DNA reads TGTGCCAGCAGCTTAGAAGGGGAAGCGGGGTCGTGGGAGGTAGCCTTTGACTACAATGAGCAGTTCTTC.

This chain's CDR3 is CASSSDRTEAFF. As DNA, the CDR3 is TGCGCCAGCAGCTCCGACAGGACTGAAGCTTTCTTT. The chain links TRBV5-1 to TRBJ1-1, with D perhaps TRBD1 (6 bases). Germline values: CDR1 SGHRS, CDR2 YFSETQ. The CDR3 covers 12 residues. Deletions cut 3 bases from V and 5 bases from J, with 8 bases between.

The V gene is TRBV5-1, the J gene TRBJ2-2; D unresolved. This CDR3 has 17 residues. V lost 6 bases and J 0 bases, leaving 18 bases between the germline ends. The V gene's germline CDR1 is SGHRS and CDR2 YFSETQ. CDR3 DNA: TGCGCCAGCAACCGAAAAGCCGGCCAGTCGAACACCGGGGAGCTGTTTTTT. It is translated as CASNRKAGQSNTGELFF.